The clone carrying this T cell receptor beta chain was seen repeatedly, ten times or more. Its target is not known. Using its own MiXCR run on the 5' RACE reads, TCRdb lists one record per CDR3 protein. The sample lists about 53,000 distinct CDR3 sequences, approximately 12% occurring once. The data stem from a study of early T cells in non-severe SARS-CoV-2 infection. Study at large: Sequencing targeted bulk RNA from unsorted whole blood, leaving chains unpaired.

Overall study findings and caveats: VDJdb matches were skewed toward anti-spike CD8 T cell responses.

The CDR3 has 20 residues. The rearrangement links TRBV21-1 to TRBJ1-6. TRBV21-1 is termed a pseudogene. The sequence was obtained from an adult who was a healthcare worker with PCR-confirmed SARS-CoV-2 infection or an uninfected control (not recorded which). Sequences were derived from whole blood, sampled at baseline. CDR3 sequence reads: CASSKVPQSKICSYNSPLHF. The CDR3 nucleotides are TGTGCCAGCAGCAAAGTACCACAGAGTAAAATATGCTCCTATAATTCACCCCTCCACTTT.